The sequence of this T cell receptor beta chain was determined in a study of cytotoxic CD8 clonotypes in ibrutinib-treated CLL. Losses at the gene ends were 6 bases for V and 2 bases for J; bases not matched to a gene: 6. This CDR3 spans 14 amino acids. Germline CDR1 MNHEY, CDR2 SVGAGI. Assay: immunoSEQ multiplex PCR; the TCRdb copy retains only in-frame clones and omits some. The repertoire has over 25,000 clones, roughly 60% of them found once; the top ten carry about 15%. This TCR came from a human donor with chronic lymphocytic leukemia. The sample consisted of PBMCs, taken before ibrutinib treatment. The J gene is TRBJ1-1, the V gene TRBV6-5; 7 bases match TRBD1. DNA for the CDR3: TGTGCCAGCAGCCCAGTAGGGGGCAACACTGAAGCTTTCTTT. Protein sequence: CASSPVGGNTEAFF.